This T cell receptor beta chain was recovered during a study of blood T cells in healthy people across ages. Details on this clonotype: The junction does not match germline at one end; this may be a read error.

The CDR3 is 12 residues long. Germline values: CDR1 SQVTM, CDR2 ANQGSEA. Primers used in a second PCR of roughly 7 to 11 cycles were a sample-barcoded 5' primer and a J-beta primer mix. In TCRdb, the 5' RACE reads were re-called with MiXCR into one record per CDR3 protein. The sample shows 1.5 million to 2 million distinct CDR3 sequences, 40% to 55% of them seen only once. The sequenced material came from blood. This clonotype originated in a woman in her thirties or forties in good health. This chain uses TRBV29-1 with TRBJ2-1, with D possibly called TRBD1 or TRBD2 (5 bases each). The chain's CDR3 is CCVERDHNEQFF. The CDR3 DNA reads TGCTGCGTTGAGAGGGACCACAATGAGCAGTTCTTC.